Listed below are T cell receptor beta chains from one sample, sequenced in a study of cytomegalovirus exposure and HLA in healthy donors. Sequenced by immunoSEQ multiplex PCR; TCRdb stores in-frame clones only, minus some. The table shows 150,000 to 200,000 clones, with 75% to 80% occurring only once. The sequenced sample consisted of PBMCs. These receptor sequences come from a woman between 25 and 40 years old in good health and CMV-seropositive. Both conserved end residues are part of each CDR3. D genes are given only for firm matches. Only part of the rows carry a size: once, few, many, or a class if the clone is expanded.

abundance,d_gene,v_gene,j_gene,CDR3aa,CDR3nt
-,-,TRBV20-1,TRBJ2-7,CSARESYEQYF,TGCAGTGCTAGAGAGAGCTACGAGCAGTACTTC
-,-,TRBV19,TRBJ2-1,CASSILRQNEQFF,TGTGCCAGTAGTATTCTAAGACAGAATGAGCAGTTCTTC
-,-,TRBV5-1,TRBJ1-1,CASSLNGGRTEAFF,TGCGCCAGCAGCTTGAACGGGGGGAGGACTGAAGCTTTCTTT
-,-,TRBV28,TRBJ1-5,CASSWGPPQHF,TGTGCCAGCAGTTGGGGGCCGCCCCAGCATTTT
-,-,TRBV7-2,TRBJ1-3,CASSLDGRVSGNTIYF,TGTGCCAGCAGCTTGGACGGCAGGGTATCTGGAAACACCATATATTTT
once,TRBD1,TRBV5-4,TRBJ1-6,CASSGGQGFSPLHF,TGTGCCAGCAGCGGGGGACAGGGGTTTTCACCCCTCCACTTT
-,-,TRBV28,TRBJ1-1,CASRGQMNTEAFF,TGTGCCAGCAGGGGGCAAATGAACACTGAAGCTTTCTTT
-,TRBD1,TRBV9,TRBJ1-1,CASSIRATGGGEAFF,TGTGCCAGCAGCATACGAGCAACAGGGGGCGGTGAAGCTTTCTTT
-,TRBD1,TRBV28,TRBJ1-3,CASSPGTVSGNTIYF,TGTGCCAGCAGTCCTGGGACAGTCTCTGGAAACACCATATATTTT
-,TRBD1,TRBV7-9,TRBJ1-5,CASSFSQGAMHF,TGTGCCAGCAGCTTCTCGCAGGGGGCGATGCATTTT
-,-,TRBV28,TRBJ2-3,CASSFHLTEQADTQYF,TGTGCCAGCAGTTTCCATTTGACAGAGCAAGCAGATACGCAGTATTTT
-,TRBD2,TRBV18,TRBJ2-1,CASSGQRTSGGAPQMNEQFF,TGTGCCAGCTCAGGCCAACGAACTAGCGGGGGGGCCCCTCAGATGAATGAGCAGTTCTTC
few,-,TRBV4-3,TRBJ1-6,CASSPEGRDGNSPLHF,TGCGCCAGCAGCCCCGAAGGGAGAGATGGTAATTCACCCCTCCACTTT
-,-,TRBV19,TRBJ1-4,CASSIGATNEKLFF,TGTGCCAGTAGTATAGGAGCAACTAATGAAAAACTGTTTTTT
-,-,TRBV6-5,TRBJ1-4,CASRAPTTNEKLFF,TGTGCCAGCAGGGCCCCAACAACTAATGAAAAACTGTTTTTT
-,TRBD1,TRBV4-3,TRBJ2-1,CASSQDGTGGLEQFF,TGCGCCAGCAGCCAAGATGGGACAGGGGGCCTTGAGCAGTTCTTC
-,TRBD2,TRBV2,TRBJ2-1,CASSVAGGIYNEQFF,TGTGCCAGCAGTGTAGCGGGAGGCATCTACAATGAGCAGTTCTTC
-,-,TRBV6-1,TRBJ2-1,CASSRQGLYNEQFF,TGTGCCAGCAGTCGACAGGGACTTTACAATGAGCAGTTCTTC
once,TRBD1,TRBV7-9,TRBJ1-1,CSSTTGTVEAFF,TGTTCCAGCACGACCGGGACAGTCGAAGCTTTCTTT
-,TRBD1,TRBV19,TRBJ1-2,CASSIFTGDGYTF,TGTGCCAGTAGTATCTTCACAGGGGATGGCTACACCTTC
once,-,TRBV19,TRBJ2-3,CASSIAAADTQYF,TGTGCCAGTAGTATCGCGGCAGCAGATACGCAGTATTTT
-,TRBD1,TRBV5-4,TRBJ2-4,CASTGTGGQGLNIQYF,TGTGCCAGCACCGGGACAGGGGGCCAAGGTCTAAACATTCAGTACTTC
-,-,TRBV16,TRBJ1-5,CASSLRGGPGNQPQHF,TGTGCCAGCAGCCTACGGGGGGGACCGGGCAATCAGCCCCAGCATTTT
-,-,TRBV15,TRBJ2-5,CATSGLASYGSETQYF,TGTGCCACCAGCGGGCTGGCAAGTTACGGTTCGGAGACCCAGTACTTC
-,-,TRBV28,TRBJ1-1,CASCPSGLVRTEAFF,TGTGCCAGCTGTCCCTCGGGACTCGTGCGCACTGAAGCTTTCTTT
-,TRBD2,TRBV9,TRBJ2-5,CASSSGQAGGHETQYF,TGTGCCAGCAGCTCGGGCCAGGCGGGGGGGCATGAGACCCAGTACTTC
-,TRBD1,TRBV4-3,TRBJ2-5,CASSQGTGGMREQYF,TGCGCCAGCAGCCAAGGGACAGGGGGAATGAGGGAGCAGTACTTC
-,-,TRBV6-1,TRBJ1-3,CASGSSGNTIYF,TGTGCCAGCGGCAGCTCTGGAAACACCATATATTTT
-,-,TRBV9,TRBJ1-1,CASSPTAWNTEAFF,TGTGCCAGCAGCCCGACAGCCTGGAACACTGAAGCTTTCTTT
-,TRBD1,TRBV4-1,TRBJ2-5,CASSQAGQGGETQYF,TGCGCCAGCAGCCAAGCCGGACAGGGAGGAGAGACCCAGTACTTC
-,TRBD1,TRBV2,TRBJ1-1,CASGTDRVIAEAFF,TGTGCCAGCGGGACGGACAGGGTGATTGCTGAAGCTTTCTTT
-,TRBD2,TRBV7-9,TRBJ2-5,CASSLELAVQETQYF,TGTGCCAGCAGCTTAGAACTAGCGGTTCAAGAGACCCAGTACTTC
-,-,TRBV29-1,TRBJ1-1,CSVEKGIYTEAFF,TGCAGCGTTGAAAAGGGGATTTACACTGAAGCTTTCTTT
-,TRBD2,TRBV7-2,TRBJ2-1,CASSFLAGEQFF,TGTGCCAGCAGCTTCCTAGCGGGTGAGCAGTTCTTC
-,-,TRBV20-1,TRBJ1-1,CSLEGNTEAFF,TGCAGTCTAGAGGGGAACACTGAAGCTTTCTTT
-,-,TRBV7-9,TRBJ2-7,CASSLEDYYEQYF,TGTGCCAGCAGCTTAGAGGACTACTACGAGCAGTACTTC
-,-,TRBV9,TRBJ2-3,CASSVPGDVRTDTQYF,TGTGCCAGCAGCGTACCGGGGGACGTTAGGACAGATACGCAGTATTTT
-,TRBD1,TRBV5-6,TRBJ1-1,CASSLRDRALVAFF,TGTGCCAGCAGCTTGCGGGACAGGGCCCTGGTCGCTTTCTTT
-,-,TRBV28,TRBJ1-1,CASRTPGGYTEAFF,TGTGCCAGCAGGACCCCTGGCGGGTACACTGAAGCTTTCTTT
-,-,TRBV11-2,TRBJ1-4,CASSLEIGEGEKLFF,TGTGCCAGCAGCTTAGAAATAGGGGAAGGTGAAAAACTGTTTTTT
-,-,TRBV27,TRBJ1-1,CASSPTGLGTEAFF,TGTGCCAGCAGTCCAACAGGGTTGGGCACTGAAGCTTTCTTT
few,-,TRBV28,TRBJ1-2,CASSFPVLAGGLGINYGYTF,TGTGCCAGCAGTTTCCCAGTGCTAGCAGGCGGGTTGGGAATTAACTATGGCTACACCTTC
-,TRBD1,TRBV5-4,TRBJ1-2,CASSPTGVRGYTF,TGTGCCAGCAGTCCTACAGGGGTTCGAGGCTACACCTTC
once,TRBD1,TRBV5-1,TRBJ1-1,CASSLAGTGKTEAFF,TGCGCCAGCAGCTTGGCCGGGACAGGGAAAACTGAAGCTTTCTTT
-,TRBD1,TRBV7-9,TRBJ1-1,CASSEDRGKAFF,TGTGCCAGCAGCGAAGACAGGGGGAAAGCTTTCTTT
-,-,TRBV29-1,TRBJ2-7,CSVNDGNYEQYF,TGCAGCGTCAATGACGGGAACTACGAGCAGTACTTC
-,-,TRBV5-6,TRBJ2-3,CASGDGTSTDTQYF,TGTGCCAGCGGGGACGGGACTAGCACAGATACGCAGTATTTT
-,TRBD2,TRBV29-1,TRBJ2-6,CSVANYSGAGANVLTF,TGCAGCGTTGCCAATTACAGCGGGGCTGGGGCCAACGTCCTGACTTTC
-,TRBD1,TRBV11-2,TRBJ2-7,CASSLAAGTGVYEQYF,TGTGCCAGCAGCTTAGCCGCCGGGACAGGGGTGTACGAGCAGTACTTC